This T cell receptor beta chain is from a study of blood T cell repertoires in COVID-19. About this clone: One end of the junction fails to match germline, which may point to a read error.

This CDR3 region has 15 residues. In germline, CDR1 is SGHTA, CDR2 FQGTGA. Profiling relied on immunoSEQ multiplex PCR, and the TCRdb table lists in-frame clones only, not all of them. The table lists fewer than 70,000 clones, about 79% of them singletons, with less than 6.5% in the top ten. The receptor was isolated from a woman between 55 and 75 years old with acute or convalescent COVID-19. What was sequenced was peripheral blood. V is TRBV7-3 and J is TRBJ1-1, with D unresolved. The CDR3 is CASSLRGVGSTEAFF. The CDR3 DNA reads TGTGCCAGCAGTTTAAGAGGAGTGGGGAGCACTGAAGCTTTCTTT.